This T cell receptor (beta chain) was captured by sequencing in a study of T cells in narcolepsy. The germline gives CDR1 MNHEY, CDR2 SMNVEV (reference sequence). Trimming stripped 3 bases from V and 1 base from J, with 12 bases between. The CDR3 consists of 15 residues. Study conclusions and caveats: Comparing one patient's CSF and blood CD4+ clonotypes highlighted HCRT- and TRIB2-specific autoreactive clonotypes.

Measured with immunoSEQ multiplex PCR; TCRdb has only the in-frame clones, and not every one. The data contain 30,000 to 35,000 clones, under 85% of them singletons. With regard to this clone: Its antigen is still unknown.

The clonotype was recovered from a human donor with narcolepsy. The chain employs TRBV27 and TRBJ1-1, with D unresolved. Input material: CD45RA- memory CD4+ T cells from PBMCs. The CDR3 DNA reads TGTGCCAGCAGTTTTAATCATTTTCCGAACACTGAAGCTTTCTTT. This sequence encodes CASSFNHFPNTEAFF.